This paragraph covers one T cell receptor (beta chain) sequence. Its antigen remains unidentified. A single base separates this from a much larger clone, so it may be a read error. Libraries of naive CD8 T cells were generated from around 20,000 to 990,000 sorted cells, with 10%, 30% or 50% of the purified RNA used. Naive CD8 T cells were FACS-sorted as CD8+CD4-CCR7+CD45RA+ on a BD FACSAria II into RLT Plus buffer. To test detection sensitivity, Jurkat RNA equal to under 13 TCR copies was added to samples of roughly 18,000-1,000,000 naive CD8 T cells. Enrichment of CD8 T cells was done with RosetteSep CD8+ T Cell Enrichment Cocktail plus Ficoll-Paque, and ACK red cell lysis came afterward. The CDR3 goes from the cysteine to the phenylalanine over 16 residues. This entry keeps only the CDR3 DNA: 48 bases, framed from base 1. CDR1 and CDR2 were assigned from the germline V gene as KGHDR and SFDVKD. Library preparation was by PCR. The sequencer was a NextSeq 500. Preparation of bulk TCR libraries followed a previously described approach, with the TCR primers listed in Table S5. The Qiagen AllPrep DNA/RNA kit was used to purify total RNA. Before any analysis, reads coming from multiple sequencing runs of the same library were combined into one pool. On the study's bioinformatics: Reads were retained only if an exact TCR constant sequence was present, and the retained reads were trimmed to 150 nt and grouped according to their 12-nt molecular barcodes. Reads in each barcode group were sub-clustered using a 15% Levenshtein threshold, and a quality-weighted consensus sequence was built for each RNA molecule. Non-functional sequences were excluded, and lower-count sequences lying one edit away from another sequence were also excluded. Based on fitting two negative binomial distributions, any barcode sub-cluster with under 20% of the maximum read count was discarded. TCRdb trimmed the raw reads at Q25, called clones with MiXCR and kept productive beta chains. Rows with a matching CDR3 protein are joined into one entry that keeps the most common DNA and genes. For this entry, the V and J calls and clone size follow TCRdb and not the study's own pipeline. The sample table records about half a million distinct CDR3 sequences; around 25% of these occur just once. The ten largest clones take up around 0.76% of the sample.

This sample stems from a study of molecular identifiers for immune sequencing clone quantification (dated by TCRdb to between 2017 and 2018). The study in broad terms: For a replicate experiment, RNA from around 20,000 or 100,000 naive CD8 T cells was divided into five aliquots, of which four were sequenced. This methods study used CD8 T cells to benchmark TCR RNA copy counting and molecular-identifier clustering-based TCR repertoire sequencing (MIDCIRS).

Results and caveats for the whole study, not just this receptor: Even against a background of around 900,000 naive CD8 T cells, spiked-in Jurkat TCR RNA amounting to a single cell's worth was reported to be detectable. Modeling gave approximately 3 recovered TCR RNA copies per cell versus around 10 by digital PCR, implying approximately 30% capture efficiency. The sizes of highly expanded clones could end up underestimated when identical TCR molecules share a barcode. The naive libraries included spiked-in Jurkat TCR RNA (roughly 11 copies' worth), and this RNA is not part of the donor repertoire. Clones above 20 RNA copies held over 99% of molecules in CMV-specific effector cells but under 1% in naive cells. Without barcode sub-clustering, chimeric consensus sequences inflated TCR diversity; chimeras reached as high as 47%.

The V gene is TRBV24-1 and the J gene is TRBJ2-3; possibly the D gene is TRBD2, per 5 matching bases. The TCR sequence derives from a human donor in good health. Some libraries in this study had Jurkat cell RNA spiked in. Sequenced: naive CD8+ T cells from blood, with Jurkat cell RNA spiked in. The label giving this sample's cell subset or site can be read as: FACS-sorted CD8+CD4-CCR7+CD45RA+ naive T cells. CDR3 reads: CTTSDLRSGESDTQYF. DNA sequence: TGTACCACCAGTGATTTGAGGAGCGGTGAGTCAGATACGCAGTATTTT.